Listed below are T cell receptor beta chains from one sample, sequenced in a study of shared clonotypes between healthy human individuals. Repertoires were generated with immunoSEQ multiplex PCR, while TCRdb's copy carries only in-frame clones and drops some. The sample has around 2,000,000 clones, 85% to 95% seen once. The sequencing sample was made of naive CD4+ T cells sorted from blood. The receptors were gathered from a man aged 18 to 29 in good health. The CDR3 runs from the conserved cysteine through the conserved F or W. A D gene is named only where the DNA matches it firmly. Where a row states a size, it is once, few, many or the class of an expanded clone; other rows omit it.

D | size | J | V | DNA | CDR3
. | . | TRBJ1-1 | TRBV5-4 | TGTGCCAGCAGCTGGGACTGGGATCAATTGGCTTTCTTT | CASSWDWDQLAFF
TRBD2 | . | TRBJ2-3 | TRBV2 | TGTGCCAAAGGACTAGCGGGCACAGATACGCAGTATTTT | CAKGLAGTDTQYF
. | . | TRBJ2-3 | TRBV7-3 | TGTGCCAGCAGCTTAACGAAGGTTACTGGGAATACGCAGTATTTT | CASSLTKVTGNTQYF
TRBD2 | . | TRBJ2-5 | TRBV6-1 | TGTGCCAGCAGTGAAGGATGGGAGGGGACCCAGTACTTC | CASSEGWEGTQYF
. | . | TRBJ1-5 | TRBV18 | TGTGCCAGCTCACCTAGGGATGGCAATCAGCCCCAGCATTTT | CASSPRDGNQPQHF
. | . | TRBJ2-1 | TRBV7-2 | TGTGCCAGCAGCCCCAGGACCGGATCCTACAATGAGCAGTTCTTC | CASSPRTGSYNEQFF
TRBD2 | . | TRBJ2-2 | TRBV15 | TGTGCCACCAGCAGGGGGGGACTAGCTCCCACCGGGGAGCTGTTTTTT | CATSRGGLAPTGELFF
. | . | TRBJ2-7 | TRBV28 | TGTGCCAGCAGTTTATGGGGGGTAGCGTCATCCTACGAGCAGTACTTC | CASSLWGVASSYEQYF
. | . | TRBJ1-1 | TRBV2 | TGTGCCAGCACTATGACACCGAACACTGAAGCTTTCTTT | CASTMTPNTEAFF
TRBD1 | . | TRBJ1-6 | TRBV19 | TGTGCCAGTAGTATAGAAGGGACAGGGGGTAATTCACCCCTCCACTTT | CASSIEGTGGNSPLHF
TRBD1 | . | TRBJ2-2 | TRBV5-1 | TGCGCCAGCAGCGACAGGGGTGCCGGGGAGCTGTTTTTT | CASSDRGAGELFF
TRBD1 | . | TRBJ2-2 | TRBV11-3 | TGTGCCAGCAGCCCGGGGACAGGGGGCACCACCGGGGAGCTGTTTTTT | CASSPGTGGTTGELFF
. | . | TRBJ2-5 | TRBV18 | TGTGCCAGCTCACGAGGACAACAAGAGACCCAGTACTTC | CASSRGQQETQYF
. | once | TRBJ2-3 | TRBV7-9 | TGTGCCAGCACCCTCGCTCGGGGAATCACAGATACGCAGTATTTT | CASTLARGITDTQYF
TRBD1 | . | TRBJ1-2 | TRBV5-4 | TGTGCCAGCAGCCCAGACAGGGGTTATGGCTACACCTTC | CASSPDRGYGYTF
TRBD1 | . | TRBJ2-5 | TRBV4-1 | TGCGCCAGCAGCCAAGCCGACAGGGATCAAGAGACCCAGTACTTC | CASSQADRDQETQYF